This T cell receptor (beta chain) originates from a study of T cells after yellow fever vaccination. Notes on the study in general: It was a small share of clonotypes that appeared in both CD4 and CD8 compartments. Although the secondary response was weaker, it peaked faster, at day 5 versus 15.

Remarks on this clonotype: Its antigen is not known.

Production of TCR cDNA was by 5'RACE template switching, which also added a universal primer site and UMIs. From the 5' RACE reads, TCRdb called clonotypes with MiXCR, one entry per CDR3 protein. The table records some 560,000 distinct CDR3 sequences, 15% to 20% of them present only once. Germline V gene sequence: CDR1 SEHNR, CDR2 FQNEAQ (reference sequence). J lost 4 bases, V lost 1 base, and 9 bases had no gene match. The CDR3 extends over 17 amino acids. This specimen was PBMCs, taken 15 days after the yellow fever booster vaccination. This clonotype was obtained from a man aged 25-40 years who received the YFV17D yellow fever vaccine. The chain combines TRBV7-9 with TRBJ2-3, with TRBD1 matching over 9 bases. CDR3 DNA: TGTGCCAGCAGCTTAGAGGGTATGCGGACAGGGGCAGATACGCAGTATTTT. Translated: CASSLEGMRTGADTQYF.